The clone carrying this T cell receptor beta chain was seen a few times. Its antigen is currently unknown. The sample belongs to a study of regulatory T cells in long-lasting Graves disease. Whole-study findings and limits: Thyroid tissue went unstudied; only peripheral blood was examined.

Time point given: newly diagnosed GD, antithyroid drugs for less than 3 months. Scientists built the TCR library using RNA that was extracted from PBMCs. This CDR3 is 15 amino acids long. Trimming stripped 2 bases from V and 2 bases from J, with 9 bases between. The germline V gene encodes CDR1 SGHTA and CDR2 FQGNSA. According to the study, TCR beta libraries were built with iRepertoire HTBI primers and CDR3-region Arm-PCR. TCRdb passed the multiplex PCR reads through MiXCR, listing each CDR3 protein once. The sample contains fewer than 650,000 distinct CDR3 sequences, under 20% of which appear only once. The sample also formed part of further work on T cells in Graves' hyperthyroidism and ophthalmopathy. That study adds: Among the patients, aged 18 to 65, hyperthyroidism was newly diagnosed and had lasted under 2 months. Patients were excluded for uncontrolled infection, other autoimmune disease, pregnancy or lactation. For ophthalmopathy, model prediction preceded onset by a median roughly 6.5 months.

The receptor was isolated from a woman aged 30 to 39 with Graves disease. The material sequenced was peripheral blood mononuclear cells (PBMCs), taken at new diagnosis, from a patient treated with antithyroid drugs. This chain joins TRBV7-2 and TRBJ2-2, with D possibly being TRBD2 (5 bases). The CDR3 DNA reads as TGTGCCAGCAGCTTACAAGCGGCTAACACCGGGGAGCTGTTTTTT. Translating gives CASSLQAANTGELFF. Looking up the rest from reference TRBV7-2 and TRBJ2-2 gives the full variable domain: GAGVSQSPSNKVTEKGKDVELRCDPISGHTALYWYRQSLGQGLEFLIYFQGNSAPDKSGLPSDRFSAERTGGSVSTLTIQRTQQEDSAVYLCASSLQAANTGELFFGEGSRLTVL.